This T cell receptor beta chain was sequenced during a study of blood T cell repertoires in COVID-19. In the study overall: Sites in the United States, Italy and Spain provided acute and convalescent COVID-19 samples. The analysed material was cDNA or gDNA that came from T cells, B-cell-depleted T cells, or PBMCs.

V lost 9 bases, J lost 1 base, and 8 bases stayed unmatched. The CDR3 loop spans 14 amino acids. CDR1 and CDR2 (germline): MNHEY, SMNVEV (reference sequence). Repertoires were generated with immunoSEQ multiplex PCR, while TCRdb's copy carries only in-frame clones and drops some. This table has more than 60,000 clones, 86% appearing once. The sequence came from a middle-aged man with active COVID-19. This chain joins TRBV27 and TRBJ1-1; TRBD1 matches 7 bases. Sample: peripheral blood. The CDR3 loop reads CASTPHRGNTEAFF. The CDR3 nucleotides are TGTGCCAGTACCCCTCACAGGGGGAACACTGAAGCTTTCTTT.